These 10 T cell receptor beta chains share one sample of origin, sequenced in a study of blood T cell repertoires in COVID-19. Sequencing was performed with immunoSEQ multiplex PCR; in TCRdb, only in-frame clones are kept and a portion is missing. The table lists about 83,000 clones, 90% of them singletons, with roughly 15% in the top ten. The sequencing sample was made of peripheral blood. The receptors shown here come from a woman of 80 years or more with active or convalescent COVID-19.

This clone showed up just a few times. The rearrangement links TRBV30 to TRBJ1-6; a weak D match, TRBD1 (6 bases). Germline-derived CDR1 and CDR2 are GTSNPN and SVGIG (reference sequence). The CDR3 spans 13 residues. V was pared by 0 bases and J by 9 bases, with 9 bases between. The CDR3 here is CAWSVQGGSPLHF. The CDR3 DNA sequence: TGTGCCTGGAGTGTACAGGGCGGTTCACCCCTCCACTTT.

This clone was seen a handful of times. The chain combines TRBV18 with TRBJ1-2; 7 bases agree with TRBD1. This CDR3 is built from 14 residues. Germline CDR1 KGHSH, CDR2 LQKENI. Trimming at V came to 3 bases and at J to 8 bases, leaving 9 bases not matched to a gene. The CDR3 coding sequence is TGTGCCAGCTCACCGGAGACAGGGTATATAGGCTACACCTTC. Its translation is CASSPETGYIGYTF.

The chain recombines TRBV5-4 with TRBJ2-7; 11 nucleotides align to TRBD2. The trim removed 4 bases at V and 4 bases at J, leaving 10 bases unmatched. Germline CDR1 and CDR2: SGHNT and YYREEE (reference sequence). The CDR3 sequence is 16 residues long. The CDR3 loop is CASSGELAGELYEQYF. The CDR3 coding sequence is TGTGCCAGCAGCGGGGAACTAGCGGGGGAACTTTACGAGCAGTACTTC.

The chain combines TRBV24-1 with TRBJ2-1; D remains unclear. The CDR3 loop spans 15 amino acids. The ends were cut back, 0 bases at V and 5 bases at J, with 10 bases in the middle. Germline V gene lookup returns CDR1 KGHDR and CDR2 SFDVKD. The chain's CDR3 is CATSDLASSHNEQFF. CDR3 coding DNA: TGTGCCACCAGTGATTTGGCTAGTTCTCACAATGAGCAGTTCTTC.

This sequence joins TRBV7-9 and TRBJ1-1; possibly TRBD1 for D (6 bases). The V end lost 4 bases, the J end lost 1 base, and 10 bases lay between the germline ends. The CDR3 is 14 amino acids. Germline V gene sequence: CDR1 SEHNR, CDR2 FQNEAQ (reference sequence). CDR3 DNA: TGTGCCAGCAGCTCGGGACACCCGAACACTGAAGCTTTCTTT. Its protein is CASSSGHPNTEAFF.

This chain links TRBV5-1 with TRBJ1-3; D call uncertain. The CDR3 sequence is 14 residues long. Germline V gene data show CDR1 as SGHRS and CDR2 as YFSETQ. Trimming removed 4 bases at V and 4 bases at J, with 12 bases between. CDR3 residues: CASSPPGRGNTIYF. CDR3 DNA sequence: TGCGCCAGCAGCCCCCCAGGCCGAGGAAACACCATATATTTT.

This chain joins TRBV5-1 and TRBJ1-1; D is unresolved. Germline V gives CDR1 SGHRS, CDR2 YFSETQ. The CDR3 is 14 amino acids. Trimming shortened V by 1 base and J by 5 bases, and 12 bases separated the two germline ends. CDR3 sequence: CASSLRVGRTEAFF. CDR3 in DNA: TGCGCCAGCAGCTTGAGGGTCGGGAGAACTGAAGCTTTCTTT.

The rearrangement uses TRBV3-1 (or the pseudogene TRBV3-2) and TRBJ2-3, with D possibly TRBD2 on 6 matching bases. The CDR3 runs to 16 residues. The germline V gene encodes CDR1 LGHDT and CDR2 YNNKEL (reference sequence). Trimming shortened V by 1 base and J by 2 bases, and 13 bases separated the two germline ends. As DNA, the CDR3 is TGTGCCAGCAGCCAAGCGGCGGGGCGGATCACAGATACGCAGTATTTT. Its protein is CASSQAAGRITDTQYF.

The rearrangement uses TRBV7-8 and TRBJ1-1, with D tentatively TRBD1 (5 bases). Germline assignment: CDR1 SGHVS and CDR2 FQNEAQ. V dropped 3 bases and J dropped 11 bases, with 22 bases sitting between them. The CDR3 totals 15 residues. The CDR3 protein is CASSFSVQGEIGAFF. The CDR3 nucleotides are TGTGCCAGCAGCTTTTCGGTCCAGGGCGAGATCGGGGCTTTCTTT.

The chain recombines TRBV27 with TRBJ2-3, with TRBD1 matching 9 bases. The V gene's germline CDR1 is MNHEY and CDR2 SMNVEV (reference sequence). V lost 5 bases and J lost 6; bases outside the gene matches: 6. The CDR3 loop spans 14 amino acids. In DNA form, the CDR3 reads TGTGCCAGCAGTAAACAGGGGGCGCGGGATACGCAGTATTTT. This encodes CASSKQGARDTQYF.